This entry lists 32 T cell receptor beta chains sequenced from one sample in a study of blood T cells in healthy people across ages. Next came a second PCR, run for about 7 to 12 cycles, which used a sample-barcoded 5' primer along with a J-beta primer mix. Each CDR3 protein gets one entry after TCRdb re-called the 5' RACE reads with MiXCR. Found here are some 800,000 distinct CDR3 sequences, roughly 44% of them singletons; the top ten hold about 19%. The sequenced sample was blood. Receptors originate from a man in his sixties in good health.

This chain uses TRBV6-2 or TRBV6-3 with TRBJ2-1; no clear D gene. Looked up from germline, CDR1 is MNHEY and CDR2 is SVGEGT. The CDR3 runs 12 residues. Trimming shortened V by 7 bases and J by 7 bases, and 11 bases separated the two germline ends. CDR3 coding DNA: TGTGCCAGCACTCAAATGGGAAATGAGCAGTTCTTC. This gives the protein CASTQMGNEQFF.

The CDR3 nucleotides read TGTGCCACCAGTGACCACGACTCCTTGGGGGGGAACTACAATGAGCAGTTCTTC. Translation: CATSDHDSLGGNYNEQFF. The chain uses TRBV24-1 and TRBJ2-1; 7 positions agree with TRBD2. Germline CDR1 is KGHDR and CDR2 is SFDVKD. V dropped 4 bases and J dropped 3; count of bases not matched to a gene: 14. This CDR3 has 18 residues.

V gene TRBV20-1 combines with J gene TRBJ1-5, with 9 bases aligning to TRBD1. The ends lost 3 bases at V and 7 bases at J; junction bases unmatched: 4. This CDR3 comprises 13 residues. Germline V CDR1 and CDR2: DFQATT, SNEGSKA (reference sequence). The CDR3 loop is CSARRQGGQPQHF. The CDR3 DNA is TGCAGTGCTAGGAGACAGGGGGGCCAGCCCCAGCATTTT.

The gene calls are TRBV20-1 and TRBJ2-1, with D possibly matching TRBD1 (6 bases). Germline CDR1 DFQATT, CDR2 SNEGSKA (reference sequence). The CDR3 has 14 amino acids. Trimming left V 7 bases short and J 1 base short, with 14 bases between. The DNA of the CDR3 is TGCAGTGGAAAAACAGGGACATCCTACAATGAGCAGTTCTTC. Protein sequence: CSGKTGTSYNEQFF.

The chain joins TRBV29-1 to TRBJ2-7; the match to TRBD2 covers 8 bases. J lost 4 bases, V lost 7 bases, and 3 bases had no gene match. CDR1 SQVTM and CDR2 ANQGSEA come from the germline V gene. This CDR3 has 11 amino acids. CDR3 nucleotides: TGCAGCGGTGAGCGGGGGTACGAGCAGTACTTC. Translation gives CSGERGYEQYF.

A word on this clonotype: The junction and the germline gene differ at one end; a read error may be behind it. This chain uses TRBV4-3 with TRBJ1-2; no reliable D call. This CDR3 has 13 amino acids. CDR1 and CDR2 from the germline V gene are LGHNA and YSLEER. The CDR3 spells CTSSQDRTMGYTF. For the CDR3, the DNA is TGCACCAGCAGCCAAGATAGAACTATGGGCTACACCTTC.

This clonotype came up a few times. The gene calls are TRBV7-2 and TRBJ2-5; 8 positions agree with TRBD1. Germline CDR1 reads SGHTA; CDR2 reads FQGNSA. V lost 2 bases and J lost 1; bases outside the gene matches: 9. The CDR3 has 17 residues. The CDR3 protein is CASSLRGTGYVQETQYF. The CDR3 nucleotides read TGTGCCAGCAGCTTACGGGGGACAGGTTACGTCCAAGAGACCCAGTACTTC.

As DNA, the CDR3 is TGTGCCAGCAGAATGGTGGGGGGGAGCACAGATACGCAGTATTTT. It translates to CASRMVGGSTDTQYF. This chain joins TRBV7-9 and TRBJ2-3, with 7 bases fitting TRBD2. V lost 6 bases, J lost 0 bases, and 6 bases stayed unmatched. The CDR3 spans 15 residues. Looked up from germline, CDR1 is SEHNR and CDR2 is FQNEAQ (reference sequence).

This clonotype was seen only a few times. The chain has TRBV20-1 and TRBJ2-5; the match to TRBD2 covers 9 bases. This CDR3 has 17 amino acids. From germline, CDR1 is DFQATT and CDR2 SNEGSKA (reference sequence). V dropped 0 bases and J dropped 1; count of bases not matched to a gene: 9. CDR3 bases: TGCAGTGCTAGAGATCGACCGGCTAGCGGGGCCCAAGAGACCCAGTACTTC. It codes for CSARDRPASGAQETQYF.

The chain links TRBV6-2 or TRBV6-3 to TRBJ2-5, with 7 bases matching TRBD2. CDR1 is MNHEY and CDR2 is SVGEGT in the germline V gene. J gave up 5 bases and V 6 bases, and 12 bases lay outside the gene matches. This CDR3 comprises 15 residues. The DNA of the CDR3 is TGTGCCAGCAGGCGTAGCGGGCTGGTTGCGGAGACCCAGTACTTC. Encoded protein: CASRRSGLVAETQYF.

This clonotype occurred many times. The chain employs TRBV29-1 and TRBJ1-1, with no clear D. CDR1 is SQVTM and CDR2 is ANQGSEA in the germline V gene. CDR3 length: 15 residues. V was cut by 6 bases and J by 1 base, with 18 bases left in between. The CDR3 coding sequence is TGCAGCGTACGAACTCTAGGAACGAAGAACACTGAAGCTTTCTTT. It yields the protein CSVRTLGTKNTEAFF.

This chain connects TRBV21-1 to TRBJ2-7; the table's D call TRBD1 went unverified against the DNA. TRBV21-1 is an annotated pseudogene. This CDR3 has 15 residues. The CDR3 here is CASSPEGDRGYEQYF. The CDR3 DNA is TGTGCCAGCAGCCCGGAGGGGGACAGGGGCTACGAGCAGTACTTC.

The table lists this clonotype with a few counts. The J gene is TRBJ2-4, the V gene TRBV6-5; possibly TRBD1 or TRBD2 for D (5 bases each). The CDR3 runs 15 residues. Germline values: CDR1 MNHEY, CDR2 SVGAGI. V was pared by 6 bases and J by 6 bases, with 18 bases between. CDR3 sequence (DNA): TGTGCCAGCAGCCCATCCGGGGCCGGCGGAAACATTCAGTACTTC. It specifies CASSPSGAGGNIQYF.

The chain recombines TRBV7-3 with TRBJ2-1; 7 bases agree with TRBD1. CDR3 length equals 16 residues. Germline CDR1 is SGHTA and CDR2 is FQGTGA. The V and J ends lost 1 base and 7 bases, in that order; junction bases with no gene match: 10. The CDR3 is CASSLRGTDPLNEQFF. The CDR3 nucleotides read TGTGCCAGCAGCTTAAGGGGGACAGACCCCTTAAATGAGCAGTTCTTC.

The chain employs TRBV7-2 and TRBJ1-5; the D gene is possibly TRBD1 (5 bases). V gave up 0 bases and J gave up 2 bases, with 8 bases separating them. This CDR3 is 15 amino acids long. Germline CDR1 SGHTA, CDR2 FQGNSA. The DNA for the CDR3 is TGTGCCAGCAGCTTAGCCAGGGCAGGCAATCAGCCCCAGCATTTT. Translating it yields CASSLARAGNQPQHF.

This clonotype has just a few counts. The chain joins TRBV15 to TRBJ2-1, with 9 bases that match TRBD1. Germline CDR1 LNHNV, CDR2 YYDKDF (reference sequence). The CDR3 is 18 amino acids. V lost 4 bases and J lost 5; bases outside the gene matches: 15. In DNA form, the CDR3 reads TGTGCCACCAGCAATATTCTCGGGACAGGGTACCGTCACAATGAGCAGTTCTTC. It codes for CATSNILGTGYRHNEQFF.

This clonotype has more than one count but fewer than ten. The rearrangement joins TRBV12-3 or TRBV12-4 to TRBJ1-4; D is unresolved. This CDR3 is built from 14 residues. V was pared by 3 bases and J by 3 bases, with 8 bases between. The CDR3 spells CASSFNHPNEKLFF. As DNA, the CDR3 is TGTGCCAGCAGTTTTAACCATCCTAATGAAAAACTGTTTTTT.

This clonotype was observed a few times. The J gene is TRBJ2-5, the V gene TRBV12-3 or TRBV12-4; D not resolved. The CDR3 consists of 14 residues. Trimming removed 3 bases from V and 1 base from J, with 9 bases in between. The CDR3 DNA reads TGTGCCAGCAGTTTCGGAAGGTTCCAAGAGACCCAGTACTTC. The encoded protein is CASSFGRFQETQYF.

The sample holds a few counts of this clonotype. The chain links TRBV7-6 to TRBJ2-6, with TRBD1 matching over 8 bases. The CDR3 is 17 amino acids. The V segment lost 3 bases and the J segment 0 bases; nucleotides outside the gene matches: 4. Germline V gene lookup returns CDR1 SGHVS and CDR2 FNYEAQ. The CDR3 loop is CASSFGTGGSGANVLTF. The CDR3 nucleotides are TGTGCCAGCAGCTTCGGGACAGGAGGCTCTGGGGCCAACGTCCTGACTTTC.

This clonotype was seen ten or more times. This rearrangement joins TRBV12-3 or TRBV12-4 to TRBJ2-1; 12 nucleotides align to TRBD2. V was clipped by 6 bases and J by 7 bases; unmatched bases: 7. CDR3 size: 15 residues. The CDR3 sequence is CASRFASGGANEQFF. In DNA, the CDR3 is TGTGCCAGCAGGTTTGCTAGCGGGGGGGCTAATGAGCAGTTCTTC.

The chain combines TRBV7-9 with TRBJ1-6; the D is unclear. CDR3 size: 14 residues. CDR1 is SEHNR and CDR2 is FQNEAQ in the germline V gene (reference sequence). Trimming removed 0 bases from V and 10 bases from J, with 10 bases in between. CDR3 DNA sequence: TGTGCCAGCAGCTTAGCGGTCAGCGGGTCACCCCTCCACTTT. Its translation: CASSLAVSGSPLHF.

This rearrangement joins TRBV6-2 or TRBV6-3 to TRBJ2-5, with D uncertain. The CDR3 is 14 amino acids. V shed 2 bases and J shed 1 base, with 8 bases lying between them. CDR1 and CDR2 from the germline V gene are MNHEY and SVGEGT. CDR3 residues: CASSYLRTQETQYF. CDR3 nucleotides: TGTGCCAGCAGTTACCTGAGGACCCAAGAGACCCAGTACTTC.

The J gene is TRBJ2-5, the V gene TRBV5-1, with D tentatively TRBD1 (6 bases). The V gene's germline CDR1 is SGHRS and CDR2 YFSETQ. V lost 3 bases and J lost 4, with 19 bases in between. The CDR3 has 16 residues. The chain's CDR3 is CASSSGQARGRETQYF. The DNA of the CDR3 is TGCGCCAGCAGCTCGGGACAAGCGAGGGGAAGAGAGACCCAGTACTTC. Drawing the rest from reference TRBV5-1 and TRBJ2-5, the complete variable domain is KAGVTQTPRYLIKTRGQQVTLSCSPISGHRSVSWYQQTPGQGLQFLFEYFSETQRNKGNFPGRFSGRQFSNSRSEMNVSTLELGDSALYLCASSSGQARGRETQYFGPGTRLLVL.

The V gene is TRBV5-8, the J gene TRBJ2-3, with 7 bases aligning to TRBD1. Germline trimming cut 4 bases from V and 4 bases from J; bases unmatched to any gene: 9. Germline values: CDR1 SGHTS, CDR2 YDEGEE. The CDR3 spans 15 residues. Written as DNA, the CDR3 is TGTGCCAGCAGCCTCGGGACAGCCCCATCAGATACGCAGTATTTT. It yields the protein CASSLGTAPSDTQYF.

V usage is TRBV5-1 and J usage is TRBJ2-7; TRBD1 agrees at 7 bases. The CDR3 is 16 amino acids. Losses at the gene ends were 0 bases for V and 0 bases for J; bases not matched to a gene: 6. Germline values: CDR1 SGHRS, CDR2 YFSETQ. Written as DNA, the CDR3 is TGCGCCAGCAGCTTGGATCAGGGGGAAACCTCCTACGAGCAGTACTTC. Protein product: CASSLDQGETSYEQYF.

The chain combines TRBV11-1 with TRBJ2-3; TRBD2 agrees at 9 bases. Losses at the gene ends were 7 bases for V and 1 base for J; bases not matched to a gene: 12. The CDR3 loop spans 17 amino acids. The germline V gene has CDR1 SGHAT and CDR2 FQDESV (reference sequence). CDR3 sequence (DNA): TGTGCCAGCACGGTTAGCGGGGGCCCGATACGCACAGATACGCAGTATTTT. This encodes CASTVSGGPIRTDTQYF.

The chain links TRBV2 to TRBJ2-1, with D uncertain. Looked up from germline, CDR1 is SNHLY and CDR2 is FYNNEI. The V end was cut by 9 bases, the J end by 6 bases, with 24 bases between. The CDR3 has 16 amino acids. The CDR3 protein is CARRPAMGSWGNEQFF. DNA for the CDR3: TGTGCCAGGCGCCCTGCTATGGGATCATGGGGCAATGAGCAGTTCTTC.

The chain employs TRBV7-6 and TRBJ2-1; tentative D call: TRBD1 (7 bases). CDR1 is SGHVS and CDR2 is FNYEAQ in the germline V gene. Trimming pared 5 bases from V and 4 bases from J, leaving 24 bases between. There are 18 residues in the CDR3. The CDR3 sequence is CASSLDLKRQGGYNEQFF. CDR3 DNA sequence: TGTGCCAGCAGCCTAGATTTGAAGAGGCAGGGGGGTTACAATGAGCAGTTCTTC.

The CDR3 is CASSVGHTRETQYF. CDR3 coding DNA: TGTGCCAGCAGCGTAGGACACACCAGGGAGACCCAGTACTTC. V gene TRBV9 combines with J gene TRBJ2-5, with D unresolved. This CDR3 is built from 14 residues. V was trimmed by 0 bases and J by 5 bases, leaving 11 bases between them. Germline CDR1 SGDLS, CDR2 YYNGEE.

This clonotype was found a few times. The chain is built from TRBV10-3 and TRBJ1-2, with 7 bases lining up with TRBD1. CDR3 length: 13 residues. Unmatched junction bases numbered 1, after V lost 2 bases and J lost 4 bases. CDR1 and CDR2 from the germline V gene are ENHRY and SYGVKD. The CDR3 DNA follows: TGTGCCATCAGTGAGCAGGGGGGCTATGGCTACACCTTC. Amino acids: CAISEQGGYGYTF.

The chain joins TRBV6-2 or TRBV6-3 to TRBJ2-1; 11 bases match TRBD2. CDR3 size: 14 residues. Germline values: CDR1 MNHEY, CDR2 SVGEGT. Unmatched junction bases numbered 4, after V lost 5 bases and J lost 7 bases. The CDR3 coding sequence is TGTGCCAGCAGTCGTAGCGGGGGGGAAAATGAGCAGTTCTTC. Translating it yields CASSRSGGENEQFF.

The table lists this clonotype with a few counts. The chain employs TRBV12-3 or TRBV12-4 and TRBJ2-7; D gene unclear. Trimming removed 8 bases at V and 0 bases at J, with 11 bases between. This CDR3 contains 13 residues. CDR3 coding DNA: TGTGCCAGCTCCATACCCCTCTCCTACGAGCAGTACTTC. This encodes CASSIPLSYEQYF.